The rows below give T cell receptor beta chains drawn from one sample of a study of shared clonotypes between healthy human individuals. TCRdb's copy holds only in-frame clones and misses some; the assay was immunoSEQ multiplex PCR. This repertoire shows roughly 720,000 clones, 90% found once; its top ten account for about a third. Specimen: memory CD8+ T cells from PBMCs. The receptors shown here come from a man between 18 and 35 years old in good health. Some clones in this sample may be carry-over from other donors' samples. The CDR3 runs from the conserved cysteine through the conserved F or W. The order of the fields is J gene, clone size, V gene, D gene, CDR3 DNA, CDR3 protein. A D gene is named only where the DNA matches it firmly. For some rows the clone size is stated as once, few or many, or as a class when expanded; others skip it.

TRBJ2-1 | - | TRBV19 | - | TGTGCCAGTAGTATCTCCCCGAGGAGTAACAATGAGCAGTTCTTC | CASSISPRSNNEQFF
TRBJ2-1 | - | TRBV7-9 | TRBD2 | TGTGCCAGCAGCTTAACTAGCGGGAGATACAATGAGCAGTTCTTC | CASSLTSGRYNEQFF
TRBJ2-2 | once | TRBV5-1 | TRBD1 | TGCGCCAGCAGCGATACTGGACAGGGACGCACCGGGGAGCTGTTTTTT | CASSDTGQGRTGELFF
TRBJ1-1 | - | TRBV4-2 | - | TGTGCCAGCAGCCAAGGGGGATCTGAAGCTTTCTTT | CASSQGGSEAFF
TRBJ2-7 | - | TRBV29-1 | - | TGCAGCGTTCCAGGGTCCTACGAGCAGTACTTC | CSVPGSYEQYF
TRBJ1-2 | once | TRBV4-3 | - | TGCGCCAGCAGCCAAGACCACGGTGTGGGGGCCGGGTATGGCTACACCTTC | CASSQDHGVGAGYGYTF
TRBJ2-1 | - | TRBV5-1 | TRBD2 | TGCGCCAGCAGCTTGCCGTCCAGCGGGAGTCTCAATGAGCAGTTCTTC | CASSLPSSGSLNEQFF
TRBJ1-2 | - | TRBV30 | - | TGTGCCTGGGATGGGGGAGGGTATGGCTACACCTTC | CAWDGGGYGYTF
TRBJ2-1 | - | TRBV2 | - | TGTGCCAGCAGTGAAGAGCCCCTAGCGTCTACCTACAATGAGCAGTTCTTC | CASSEEPLASTYNEQFF
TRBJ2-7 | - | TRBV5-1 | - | TGCGCCAGCAGCTTGGTACTAGCTTCCCACGAGCAGTACTTC | CASSLVLASHEQYF
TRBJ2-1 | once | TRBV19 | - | TGTGCCAGTAGTGTTCCAGGAGGGAGAGGAAATGAGCAGTTCTTC | CASSVPGGRGNEQFF
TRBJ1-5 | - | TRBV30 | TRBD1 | TGTGCCTGGAGTTTTGGGCAGGGGGGCAATCAGCCCCAGCATTTT | CAWSFGQGGNQPQHF
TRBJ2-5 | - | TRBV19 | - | TGTGCCAGTAGTATGGGGGTCTGGGAGGAAGAGACCCAGTACTTC | CASSMGVWEEETQYF
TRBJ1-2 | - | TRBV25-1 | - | TGTGCCAGCAGTGCCAACCCCAGGACTGGCTACACCTTC | CASSANPRTGYTF
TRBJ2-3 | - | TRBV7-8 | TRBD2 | TGTGCCAGCAGCTTAGCCGGACTAGCGGGACACACAGATACGCAGTATTTT | CASSLAGLAGHTDTQYF
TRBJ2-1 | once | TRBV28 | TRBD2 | TGTGCCAGCACCACAGGTGGAGCGGGAGCCCGACTCGTCTACAATGAGCAGTTCTTC | CASTTGGAGARLVYNEQFF
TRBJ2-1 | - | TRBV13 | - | TGTGCCAGCAGCTCCCAACGAGCTAGCTCCTACAATGAGCAGTTCTTC | CASSSQRASSYNEQFF
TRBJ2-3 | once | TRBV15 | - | TGTGCCACCAGCGGCGGGCTAGCCTTCACAGATACGCAGTATTTT | CATSGGLAFTDTQYF
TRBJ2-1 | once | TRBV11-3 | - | TGTGCCAGCAGCCCGTCGAGGAGGGATGAGCAGTTCTTC | CASSPSRRDEQFF
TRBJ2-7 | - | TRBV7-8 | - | TGTGCCAGCAGCTTTAGTGAGCGGACAGAGTACGAGCAGTACTTC | CASSFSERTEYEQYF
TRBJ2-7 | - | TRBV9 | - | TGTGCCAGCAGCCCACCCTCCTACGAGCAGTACTTC | CASSPPSYEQYF
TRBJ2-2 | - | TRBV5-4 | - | TGTGCCAGCAGCTTGAAGCGCGAGAGAGACACCGGGGAGCTGTTTTTT | CASSLKRERDTGELFF